This T cell receptor (beta chain) was documented in a study of T cell changes during pregnancy in multiple sclerosis. The germline V gene has CDR1 MNHNS and CDR2 SASEGT. The CDR3 runs to 13 residues. Trimming removed 3 bases from V and 2 bases from J, with 5 bases in between. Assay used: immunoSEQ multiplex PCR; TCRdb lists only in-frame clones, some missing. This sample has around 110,000 clones, with more than 85% found just once. Sequenced here: peripheral blood, sampled in the third trimester of pregnancy. The chain links TRBV6-1 to TRBJ1-3; unclear D gene. This receptor was taken from a female donor with multiple sclerosis, enrolled in a pregnancy study. As DNA, the CDR3 is TGTGCCAGCAGTGAGGAGGCTGGAAACACCATATATTTT. This sequence encodes CASSEEAGNTIYF.